This TCR beta chain was recorded in a study of blood T cell repertoires in COVID-19. Study as a whole: From T cells, B-cell-depleted T cells, or PBMCs came the material, which was cDNA or gDNA.

TCRdb's table, derived via immunoSEQ multiplex PCR, lists solely in-frame clones and lacks some. This sample carries about 90,000 clones, about 86% of them seen once, and the ten largest clones take 1.5% to 2%. The ends lost 5 bases at V and 2 bases at J; junction bases unmatched: 4. CDR3 length: 15 residues. In germline, CDR1 is SGHAT, CDR2 FQNNGV. The chain couples TRBV11-2 to TRBJ2-1; 9 bases map to TRBD2. Sequenced input: peripheral blood. The receptor comes from an elderly man with acute or convalescent COVID-19. In DNA, the CDR3 is TGTGCCAGCAGCCGTAGCGGGAGTACCTACAATGAGCAGTTCTTC. Amino acids: CASSRSGSTYNEQFF.